This T cell receptor (beta chain) appears in the sequencing data of a study of blood T cell repertoires in COVID-19 (TCRdb year 2020). Regarding the complete study: Samples covering the acute and convalescent phases of COVID-19 were provided by collaborators in the United States, Italy and Spain. The repertoires were made available in a free public database intended to serve as a resource for research on the immune response to SARS-CoV-2. Deeply sampled blood TCRbeta repertoires from subjects exposed to, actively infected with, or recovered from COVID-19 were included in the dataset. Nearly every sample came with metadata listing a de-identified subject ID, COVID-19 status, age in years and sex. Where available, HLA class I and class II types were obtained from metadata supplied by the sample provider rather than from assay-based typing. Samples were obtained from the ongoing ImmuneRACE study (first 160 participants) and from approximately 1,200 subjects provided by 6 global collaborators. The prospective study material was composed of cDNA or gDNA derived from T cells, B-cell-depleted T cells, or PBMCs. Study-level results and caveats: The quantity of clinical and demographic metadata differed by source and by participant and was supplied without curation.

CDR1 GTSNPN and CDR2 SVGIG were looked up in the germline V gene (reference sequence). V loses 3 bases of germline sequence and J loses 5 bases, and the interval between the two ends is 13 bases. The CDR3 contains 13 residues, cysteine and phenylalanine counted. Of all the DNA, just the CDR3 is kept, 39 bases in frame from base 1. Collaborating institutions collected whole blood in K2EDTA tubes following their own protocols. For TCRbeta analysis, collaborators shipped samples as frozen whole blood, isolated PBMCs, or DNA extracted from either of those sample types. Of note for this clone: Its antigen remains undetermined. The input lacks base qualities; no much larger clone sits a single base away.

The immunoSEQ Assay, a bias-controlled multiplex PCR, was used to amplify TCRbeta CDR3 regions from genomic DNA. The authors' analysis ran thus. The number of nucleated cells in each sample was estimated by amplification of reference gene primers within the assay. To quantify the absolute abundance of each unique TCRbeta CDR3 rearrangement, sequence reads were collapsed and filtered. For each sample, productive Simpson clonality was calculated as the square root of Simpson's diversity index across productive rearrangements. TCRdb retrieved this table from immuneACCESS and kept in-frame rearrangements only. Not all clones are present; in checked studies, unresolved V genes account for under half, and no reason is known for the remainder. D and trimming were read from the DNA, whereas the V and J calls and clone size are those reported in that table. This sample gives about 48,000 clones in total; 80% to 90% of them show up just once. The ten largest clones take up around 3.2% of the sample.

The clonotype originates from a woman older than 75 with acute or convalescent COVID-19. What was sequenced was peripheral blood. The chain links TRBV30 with TRBJ1-2; perhaps TRBD1 is the D gene, with 5 bases matching. The nucleotides read TGTGCCTGGAGGTCTGTGGAGGGGTATGGCTACACCTTC. Its protein reads: CAWRSVEGYGYTF.